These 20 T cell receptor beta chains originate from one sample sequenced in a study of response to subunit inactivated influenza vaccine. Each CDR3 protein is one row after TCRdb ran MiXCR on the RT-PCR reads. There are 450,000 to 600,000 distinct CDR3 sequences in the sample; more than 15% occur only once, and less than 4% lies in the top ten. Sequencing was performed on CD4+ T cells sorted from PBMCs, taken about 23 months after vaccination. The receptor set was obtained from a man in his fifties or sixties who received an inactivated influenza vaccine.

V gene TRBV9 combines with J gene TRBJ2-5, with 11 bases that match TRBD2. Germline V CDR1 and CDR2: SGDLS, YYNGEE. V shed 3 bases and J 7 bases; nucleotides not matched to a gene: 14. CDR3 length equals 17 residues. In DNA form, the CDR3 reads TGTGCCAGCAGCGCCCGCTCCGGGACTAGCGGTACAGGGACCCAGTACTTC. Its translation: CASSARSGTSGTGTQYF.

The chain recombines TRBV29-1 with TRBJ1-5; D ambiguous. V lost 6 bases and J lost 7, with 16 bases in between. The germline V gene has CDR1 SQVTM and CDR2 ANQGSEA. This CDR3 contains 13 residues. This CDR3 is CSVSTQRRQPQHF. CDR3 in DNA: TGCAGCGTCTCTACCCAGCGACGGCAGCCCCAGCATTTT.

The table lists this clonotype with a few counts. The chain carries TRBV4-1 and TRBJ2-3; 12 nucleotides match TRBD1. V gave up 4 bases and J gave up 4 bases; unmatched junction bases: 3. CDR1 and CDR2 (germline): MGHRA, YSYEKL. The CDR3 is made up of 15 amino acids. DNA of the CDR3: TGCGCCAGCAGCCGGGACAGGGGGCGATCAGATACGCAGTATTTT. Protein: CASSRDRGRSDTQYF.

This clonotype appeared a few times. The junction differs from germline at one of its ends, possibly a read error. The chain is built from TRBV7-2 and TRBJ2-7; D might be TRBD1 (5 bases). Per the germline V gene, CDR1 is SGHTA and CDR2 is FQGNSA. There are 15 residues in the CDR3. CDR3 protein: CASTLGVGFPYEQYF. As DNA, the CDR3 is TGTGCCAGCACCTTAGGGGTGGGTTTCCCCTACGAGCAGTACTTC.

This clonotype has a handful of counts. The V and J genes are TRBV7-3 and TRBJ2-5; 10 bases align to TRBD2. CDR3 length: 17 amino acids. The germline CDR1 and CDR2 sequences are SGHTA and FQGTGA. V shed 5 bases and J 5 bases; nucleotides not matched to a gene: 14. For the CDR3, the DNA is TGTGCCAGCAGCCCGGGTCCAAAGCGGGAGGGCCCCGAGACCCAGTACTTC. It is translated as CASSPGPKREGPETQYF.

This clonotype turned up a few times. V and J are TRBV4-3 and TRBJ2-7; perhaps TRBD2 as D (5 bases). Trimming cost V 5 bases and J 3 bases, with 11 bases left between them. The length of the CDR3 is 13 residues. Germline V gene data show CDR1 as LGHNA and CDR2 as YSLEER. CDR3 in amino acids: CASSERVSYEQYF. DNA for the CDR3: TGCGCCAGCAGCGAGAGGGTGAGCTACGAGCAGTACTTC.

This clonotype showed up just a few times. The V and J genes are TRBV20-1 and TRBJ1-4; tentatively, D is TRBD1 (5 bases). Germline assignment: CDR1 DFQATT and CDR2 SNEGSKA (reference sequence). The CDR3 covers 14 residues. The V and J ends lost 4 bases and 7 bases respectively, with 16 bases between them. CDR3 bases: TGCAGTGCTAAGAGGCGGAGTCAGGGTGAAAAACTGTTTTTT. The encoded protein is CSAKRRSQGEKLFF.

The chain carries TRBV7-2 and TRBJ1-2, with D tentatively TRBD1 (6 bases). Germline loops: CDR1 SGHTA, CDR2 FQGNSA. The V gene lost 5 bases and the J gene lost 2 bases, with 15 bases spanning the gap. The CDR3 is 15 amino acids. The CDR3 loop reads CASSPRGGVNYGYTF. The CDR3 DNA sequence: TGTGCCAGCAGCCCAAGGGGGGGGGTGAACTATGGCTACACCTTC.

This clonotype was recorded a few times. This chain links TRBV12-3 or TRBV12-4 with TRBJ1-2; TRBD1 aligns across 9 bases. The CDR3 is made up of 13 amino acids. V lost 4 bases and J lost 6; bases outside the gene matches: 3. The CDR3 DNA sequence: TGTGCCAGCAGTTGGGACAGGGTTCATGGCTACACCTTC. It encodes CASSWDRVHGYTF.

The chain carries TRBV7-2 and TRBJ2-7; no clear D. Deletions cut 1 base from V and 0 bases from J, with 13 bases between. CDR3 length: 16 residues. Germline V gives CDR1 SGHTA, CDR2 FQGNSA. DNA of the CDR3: TGTGCCAGCAGCTTAGTTCTTGGCAGGAGCTCCTACGAGCAGTACTTC. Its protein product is CASSLVLGRSSYEQYF.

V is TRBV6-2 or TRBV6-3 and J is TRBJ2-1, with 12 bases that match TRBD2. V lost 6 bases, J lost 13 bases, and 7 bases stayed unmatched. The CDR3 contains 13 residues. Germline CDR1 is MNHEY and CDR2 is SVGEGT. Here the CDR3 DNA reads TGTGCCAGCAGAGGACTAGCGGGACTGTACCAGTTCTTC. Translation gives CASRGLAGLYQFF.

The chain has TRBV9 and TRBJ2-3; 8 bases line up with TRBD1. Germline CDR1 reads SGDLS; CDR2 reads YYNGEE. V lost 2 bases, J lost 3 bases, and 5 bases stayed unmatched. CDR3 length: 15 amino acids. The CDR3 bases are TGTGCCAGCAGCGTTTCGGACAGGGCTACAGATACGCAGTATTTT. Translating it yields CASSVSDRATDTQYF.

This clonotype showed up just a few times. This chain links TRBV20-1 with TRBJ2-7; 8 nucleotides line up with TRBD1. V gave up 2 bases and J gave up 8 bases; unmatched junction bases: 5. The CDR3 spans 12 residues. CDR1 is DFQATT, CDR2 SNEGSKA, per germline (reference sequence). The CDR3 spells CSARIDRGKQYF. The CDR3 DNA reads TGCAGTGCTAGAATCGACAGGGGCAAGCAGTACTTC.

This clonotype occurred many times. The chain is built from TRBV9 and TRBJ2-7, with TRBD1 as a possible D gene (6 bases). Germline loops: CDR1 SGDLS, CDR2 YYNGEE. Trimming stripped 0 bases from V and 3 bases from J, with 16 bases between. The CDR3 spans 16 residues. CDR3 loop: CASSVAPTGPYYEQYF. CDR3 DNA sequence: TGTGCCAGCAGCGTAGCTCCGACAGGACCGTACTACGAGCAGTACTTC.

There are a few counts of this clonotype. The CDR3 sequence: CASSQTESYTF. The CDR3 DNA reads TGTGCCAGCAGCCAAACGGAGAGCTACACCTTC. The chain recombines TRBV7-9 with TRBJ1-2; D ambiguous. Between the trimmed V and J ends, which lost 5 bases and 9 bases, there was a span of 10 bases. In germline, CDR1 is SEHNR, CDR2 FQNEAQ (reference sequence). CDR3 length: 11 residues.

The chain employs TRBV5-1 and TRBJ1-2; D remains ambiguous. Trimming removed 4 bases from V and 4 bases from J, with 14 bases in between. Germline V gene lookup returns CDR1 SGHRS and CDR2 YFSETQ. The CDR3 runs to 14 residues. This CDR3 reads CASSPYEGGYGYTF. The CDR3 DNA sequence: TGCGCCAGCAGCCCCTACGAGGGAGGCTATGGCTACACCTTC.

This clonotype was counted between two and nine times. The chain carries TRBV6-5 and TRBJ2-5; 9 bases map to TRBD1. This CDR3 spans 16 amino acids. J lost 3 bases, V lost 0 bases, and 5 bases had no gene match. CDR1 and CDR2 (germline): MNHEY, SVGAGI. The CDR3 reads CASSYSNRDREETQYF. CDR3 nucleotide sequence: TGTGCCAGCAGTTACTCGAACAGGGACAGGGAAGAGACCCAGTACTTC.

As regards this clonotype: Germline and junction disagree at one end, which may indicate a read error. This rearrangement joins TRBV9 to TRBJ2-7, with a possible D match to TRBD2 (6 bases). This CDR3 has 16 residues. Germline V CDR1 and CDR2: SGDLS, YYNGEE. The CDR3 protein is CSSSVATAAGSYEQYF. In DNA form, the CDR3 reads TGTTCCAGCAGCGTAGCTACAGCTGCGGGATCCTACGAGCAGTACTTC.

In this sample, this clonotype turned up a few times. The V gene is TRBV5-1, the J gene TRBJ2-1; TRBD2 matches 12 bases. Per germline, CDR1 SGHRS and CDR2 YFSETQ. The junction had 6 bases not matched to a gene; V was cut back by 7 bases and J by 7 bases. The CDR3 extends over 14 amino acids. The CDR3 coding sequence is TGCGCCAGCCAGCTAGCGGGAGGGCCTAATGAGCAGTTCTTC. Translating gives CASQLAGGPNEQFF.

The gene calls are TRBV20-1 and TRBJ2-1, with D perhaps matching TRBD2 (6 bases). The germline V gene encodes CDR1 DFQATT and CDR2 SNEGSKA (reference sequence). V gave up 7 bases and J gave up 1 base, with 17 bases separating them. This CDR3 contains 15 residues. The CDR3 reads CSVGELAHSYNEQFF. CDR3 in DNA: TGCAGTGTGGGGGAGCTAGCGCATTCCTACAATGAGCAGTTCTTC.